What follows are 12 T cell receptor beta chains derived from one specimen sequenced in a study of T-cell reconstitution after alpha-beta-depleted transplantation in children. The library targeted TCRbeta and was prepared with unique molecular identifiers. MiXCR was run by TCRdb on the PCR reads, yielding one entry per CDR3 protein. The sample lists about 1,000,000 distinct CDR3 sequences; about 26% were seen once. Here the sequenced sample was PBMCs, mostly from graft donor cells, taken 360 days after TCRalphabeta/CD19-depleted stem cell transplant. The receptors were sampled from a boy under two years old who had a stem cell transplant for SCID, so the T cells may come from the graft donor.

This clonotype was observed a few times. The chain has TRBV7-2 and TRBJ2-5; TRBD1 matches at 8 bases. The CDR3 contains 16 residues. Germline CDR1 and CDR2: SGHTA and FQGNSA. Trimming took 1 base from V and 5 from J; bases not matched to a gene: 9. CDR3 coding DNA: TGTGCCAGCAGCTTAGGCGCGGACAGGGTGGGGGAGACCCAGTACTTC. This sequence encodes CASSLGADRVGETQYF.

The gene calls are TRBV25-1 and TRBJ2-3; D remains ambiguous. Looked up from germline, CDR1 is MGHDK and CDR2 is SYGVNS. The CDR3 sequence is 11 residues long. V was trimmed by 6 bases and J by 7 bases, leaving 8 bases between them. DNA of the CDR3: TGTGCCAGCAGAGGGATGAATACGCAGTATTTT. Translating it yields CASRGMNTQYF.

The rearrangement uses TRBV7-9 and TRBJ1-4; D remains ambiguous. V lost 3 bases, J lost 5 bases, and 16 bases lay in between. Germline V gives CDR1 SEHNR, CDR2 FQNEAQ (reference sequence). The CDR3 is made up of 16 amino acids. The DNA of the CDR3 is TGTGCCAGCAGCTTTATTGGGTCAGTAAGCAATGAAAAACTGTTTTTT. Its protein is CASSFIGSVSNEKLFF. Complete variable domain (other parts from reference TRBV7-9 and TRBJ1-4): DTGVSQNPRHKITKRGQNVTFRCDPISEHNRLYWYRQTLGQGPEFLTYFQNEAQLEKSRLLSDRFSAERPKGSFSTLEIQRTEQGDSAMYLCASSFIGSVSNEKLFFGSGTQLSVL.

J is TRBJ2-1 and V is TRBV19; TRBD2 is a possible D gene (5 bases). V lost 1 base, J lost 1 base, and 8 bases lay in between. The CDR3 loop spans 15 amino acids. Germline lookup yields CDR1 LNHDA and CDR2 SQIVND (reference sequence). In DNA, the CDR3 is TGTGCCAGTAGTATAGGGGGAGTATCCTACAATGAGCAGTTCTTC. Amino acid sequence: CASSIGGVSYNEQFF.

The chain recombines TRBV20-1 with TRBJ1-6; no clear D gene. V lost 1 base and J lost 9, with 16 bases in between. This CDR3 is built from 15 residues. Per germline, CDR1 DFQATT and CDR2 SNEGSKA (reference sequence). Written as DNA, the CDR3 is TGCAGTGCTAGAGGGAGTCCGGCCGCTGGTTCACCCCTCCACTTT. It yields the protein CSARGSPAAGSPLHF.

In its sample, this clonotype was seen a few times. The J gene is TRBJ2-5, the V gene TRBV29-1; D is possibly TRBD2 (7 bases). Germline CDR1 and CDR2: SQVTM and ANQGSEA. This CDR3 has 15 amino acids. V dropped 3 bases and J dropped 2 bases, with 16 bases sitting between them. The CDR3 DNA reads as TGCAGCGTTGAGAGAGGGGGGGGCCAACAAGAGACCCAGTACTTC. It codes for CSVERGGGQQETQYF.

The chain joins TRBV7-8 to TRBJ1-1, with TRBD1 matching over 8 bases. Germline V gene data show CDR1 as SGHVS and CDR2 as FQNEAQ. This CDR3 has 12 amino acids. V dropped 5 bases and J dropped 8; count of bases not matched to a gene: 4. The CDR3 spells CASSPRQGEAFF. CDR3 in DNA: TGTGCCAGCAGCCCCAGACAGGGGGAAGCTTTCTTT.

This clonotype was seen only a few times. The rearrangement links TRBV7-8 to TRBJ2-2; D is unresolved. CDR1 and CDR2 from the germline V gene are SGHVS and FQNEAQ. The CDR3 totals 16 residues. Between the trimmed V and J ends, which lost 5 bases and 0 bases, there was a span of 13 bases. CDR3: CASSPSLAPNTGELFF. CDR3 in DNA: TGTGCCAGCAGCCCCTCATTGGCACCGAACACCGGGGAGCTGTTTTTT.

The chain carries TRBV6-2 or TRBV6-3 and TRBJ2-7, with 8 nucleotides matching TRBD1. Trimming cost V 8 bases and J 2 bases; bases outside gene matches: 11. This CDR3 contains 15 residues. From germline, CDR1 is MNHEY and CDR2 SVGEGT. The CDR3 sequence: CASANPGQVTYEQYF. Here the CDR3 DNA reads TGTGCCAGCGCTAATCCGGGACAGGTAACCTACGAGCAGTACTTC.

The chain recombines TRBV6-5 with TRBJ2-7, with TRBD1 matching 7 bases. CDR3 size: 15 residues. CDR1 is MNHEY, CDR2 SVGAGI, per germline. After removal of 0 bases from V and 4 bases from J, the junction contained 6 bases not matched to a gene. The CDR3 is CASSYSRQGQYEQYF. CDR3 nucleotide sequence: TGTGCCAGCAGTTACTCGAGACAGGGACAGTACGAGCAGTACTTC.

The genes are TRBV4-1 and TRBJ2-1; possibly TRBD1 for D (5 bases). Germline V CDR1 and CDR2: MGHRA, YSYEKL. This CDR3 spans 16 amino acids. V was pared by 1 base and J by 6 bases, with 16 bases between. The CDR3 DNA reads as TGCGCCAGCAGCCAAGGAGGCAGGGTTGGGGTCAATGAGCAGTTCTTC. Translation gives CASSQGGRVGVNEQFF.

The CDR3 here is CASSRGQGNGNQPQHF. CDR3 DNA: TGTGCCAGCAGCCGGGGACAGGGGAATGGCAATCAGCCCCAGCATTTT. The chain employs TRBV7-9 and TRBJ1-5; 10 nucleotides agree with TRBD1. The CDR3 length is 16 residues. V lost 5 bases to trimming and J lost 2 bases; unmatched junction nucleotides: 6. Germline loops: CDR1 SEHNR, CDR2 FQNEAQ (reference sequence).